This T cell receptor beta chain originates from a study of blood T cells in healthy people across ages (dated by TCRdb to the mid-2010s). For the wider study: In model experiments, roughly one uniquely barcoded TCR beta cDNA molecule per two T cells was captured by template switching. Using deep sequencing normalized with unique cDNA molecular identifiers, the study measured how TCR beta repertoire diversity changes with age. The study analyzed two additional independent replicas of 1 million unique cDNA reads from the same blood draw for two donors, one aged 18 to 29 and one aged 80 or older. To avoid experimental bias, donors of different ages were distributed randomly across sequencing lanes. Donors were grouped into four age groups: young (average 16 years), middle-aged (39), aged (roughly 67) and long-lived (approximately 78). The investigation overall reported the following: Estimates of total diversity based on one million sequenced T cells were regarded as lower bounds and as underestimates. The percentage of naive T cells measured by flow cytometry correlated strongly with observed TCR beta diversity. Conclusive comparison of naive and antigen-experienced compartments was prevented by the profiling of bulk unsorted PBMCs. Observed TCR beta diversity per million T cells fell roughly linearly with age, and a significant reduction was already apparent by age around 36. Donor CMV infection status was unknown, potentially confounding age-related changes in expanded clonotypes. The long-lived group showed more naive CD4+ T cells, fewer expanded clones and increased TCR diversity than the aged group, suggesting age selection.

Concerning this clonotype: This clone's antigen is unknown. It has no much larger one-base neighbor in the sample; base qualities were not kept.

The donors were around 39 Caucasian individuals from Russia, aged roughly 6 to 100 years, who were systemically healthy. Each donor gave around 9.9 milliliters of peripheral blood, collected into EDTA-treated Vacutainer tubes. Ficoll-Paque density-gradient centrifugation was used to isolate PBMCs, with at least 6 million per sample. Trizol reagent was used to extract total RNA from PBMCs, with at least 5 micrograms per sample. For every donor, an aliquot of PBMCs went through flow cytometry to measure the percentages of naive CD45RAhigh/CD27high T cells. Libraries came from 5' RACE. TCRdb names Illumina HiSeq 2500 as the instrument used. A second roughly 6 to 11 cycle PCR used a sample-barcoded 5' primer and a J-beta primer mix. A template-switch 5' adaptor carrying 12 random nucleotides introduced a unique molecular identifier onto each TCR beta cDNA molecule. At least 2.5 million CDR3-containing paired-end reads were obtained from each sample. All of the RNA was converted into first-strand cDNA using the Mint cDNA synthesis kit, with a TRBC-specific oligonucleotide serving as the primer. Following uracil-DNA glycosylase treatment, a first 18-cycle PCR with universal primers M1SS and BC2_uni_R was performed on all cDNA. The paper's processing steps were these. For normalization, 1 million high-quality reads, each with a distinct molecular identifier, were randomly selected from each sample. Reads sharing molecular identifiers were discarded rather than binned into consensus sequences. MiTCR, run with a Q25 quality threshold and the strictest error-elimination algorithm, handled CDR3 identification, clonotype clustering and error correction. A nonparametric unseen species model with Euler transformation was used to estimate lower-bound total TCR beta diversity. TCRdb itself trimmed the public reads at Q25 with fastp, ran MiXCR and retained productive beta chains. Entries are consolidated by CDR3 protein sequence, retaining the most common genes and DNA. The V and J calls were determined by TCRdb, not by the authors. Counted in this sample were about a million distinct CDR3 sequences; under 40% of them appeared once. The ten biggest clones cover less than 15% of the sample.

Sequencing used blood. This TCR came from a young man in good health.

The nucleotide sequence reads as follows: TGCAGCGTTCTGGCAATTTCTAGCACAGATACGCAGTATTTT. The translation is CSVLAISSTDTQYF. The rearranged chain carries TRBV29-1 and TRBJ2-3; the D gene cannot be named for sure. From the germline V gene, CDR1 is SQVTM and CDR2 is ANQGSEA. Counted from cysteine to phenylalanine, this CDR3 has 14 amino acids. CDR3 DNA is the only sequence kept; it has 42 bases, read in frame from the first base. V and J lose 5 bases and 0 bases, and a span of 12 bases separates them.